The present TCR beta chain was sequenced within a study of blood T cell repertoires in COVID-19. Study-level background: Italy, Spain and the United States were the sources of the convalescent and acute COVID-19 samples. The cDNA or gDNA used as material had been derived from T cells, B-cell-depleted T cells, or PBMCs.

Notes on this clone: Within the sample, other DNA sequences also encode this same CDR3.

Original handling: Estimation of nucleated cell counts was performed using reference gene primer amplification. Some clones are missing from TCRdb's copy, which holds only in-frame ones; the method was immunoSEQ multiplex PCR. That table supplies the V and J calls and clone size; D and trimming were determined from the DNA. Of 120,000 or so clones detected, about 80% appear once; the ten largest clones hold under 4.5%. Trimming pared 3 bases from V and 5 bases from J, leaving 8 bases between. Germline V gene lookup returns CDR1 KGHSH and CDR2 LQKENI. This CDR3 is 12 amino acids long. Sequenced input: peripheral blood. The chain is built from TRBV18 and TRBJ2-7; D may be TRBD1 (6 bases). The sequence was obtained from a woman between 50 and 59 years old with acute or convalescent COVID-19. The CDR3 here is CASSPSGDEQYF. CDR3 bases: TGTGCCAGCTCACCTTCAGGGGACGAGCAGTACTTC.